These 8 T cell receptor beta chains came from one sample sequenced in a study of beta chain features in type 1 diabetes. The study, taken as a whole, reports: Moderate yet significant TCRB CDR3 shortening was seen in Type 1 diabetes patients in all four CD4+ subsets.

Investigators reverse transcribed all isolated RNA, so they sequenced expressed TCRB transcripts. Repertoires were generated with immunoSEQ multiplex PCR, while TCRdb's copy carries only in-frame clones and drops some. This table holds around 600,000 clones, over 10% found once. These TCRs' antigens remain unknown. What was sequenced was naive CD4+ T cells from blood. Receptor source: a man aged 25-45 years with type 1 diabetes.

This clone occurred a few times. An end of the junction does not agree with germline; a read error may underlie this. J is TRBJ2-2 and V is TRBV4-2, with D tentatively TRBD1 (6 bases). Germline loops: CDR1 LGHNA, CDR2 YNFKEQ. The CDR3 extends over 16 amino acids. The CDR3 region has the DNA TGTGCCAGCAGCCAAGAATCGCAGGGGAACAACGGGGAGCTGTTTTTT. It translates to CASSQESQGNNGELFF.

This clone was counted between two and nine times. The chain carries TRBV2 and TRBJ2-1; a weak D match, TRBD1 (6 bases). Germline assignment: CDR1 SNHLY and CDR2 FYNNEI. This CDR3 is built from 13 residues. Trimming removed 7 bases from V and 5 bases from J, with 12 bases in between. CDR3 DNA: TGTGCCAGCACTCGACAGGACAACAATGAGCAGTTCTTC. It yields the protein CASTRQDNNEQFF. The full variable domain, rest sourced from reference TRBV2 and TRBJ2-1, is EPEVTQTPSHQVTQMGQEVILRCVPISNHLYFYWYRQILGQKVEFLVSFYNNEISEKSEIFDDQFSVERPDGSNFTLKIRSTKLEDSAMYFCASTRQDNNEQFFGPGTRLTVL.

The V call is TRBV7-2, the J call TRBJ1-6; D is undetermined. The germline gives CDR1 SGHTA, CDR2 FQGNSA. V was cut by 1 base and J by 3 bases, with 10 bases left in between. The CDR3 is 16 residues long. The CDR3 reads CASSLDLYVYNSPLHF. CDR3 nucleotide sequence: TGTGCCAGCAGCTTAGATCTGTACGTCTATAATTCACCCCTCCACTTT.

The V and J genes are TRBV28 and TRBJ2-2; D is tentatively TRBD1 or TRBD2 (6 bases each). CDR3 length equals 17 residues. CDR1 and CDR2 from the germline V gene are MDHEN and SYDVKM. V lost 6 bases to trimming and J lost 0 bases, with 17 bases between them. The CDR3 DNA is TGTGCCAGCAGAGACCTCCAGGGGACTTCGAACACCGGGGAGCTGTTTTTT. Its translation: CASRDLQGTSNTGELFF.

In nucleotides, the CDR3 is TGCGCCAGCAGCTTGGTACCGCAGGGGCGGGATACGCAGTATTTT. It codes for CASSLVPQGRDTQYF. The V gene is TRBV5-1, the J gene TRBJ2-3; D is perhaps TRBD1 (6 bases). Trimming removed 0 bases at V and 6 bases at J, with 14 bases between. Per the germline V gene, CDR1 is SGHRS and CDR2 is YFSETQ. This CDR3 is built from 15 residues.

The CDR3 DNA is TGTGCCATCAGTCCCGGGGGCAGGGGAACACCCCTCCACTTT. The encoded protein is CAISPGGRGTPLHF. V and J are TRBV10-3 and TRBJ1-6, with a weak D call TRBD1 (6 bases). This CDR3 is 14 amino acids long. V dropped 5 bases and J dropped 11 bases, with 16 bases sitting between them. CDR1 is ENHRY and CDR2 is SYGVKD in the germline V gene.

A few counts support this clone. The rearrangement joins TRBV14 to TRBJ2-2, with a tentative D call TRBD1 (5 bases). Trimming removed 1 base at V and 6 bases at J, with 9 bases between. Germline CDR1 is SGHDN and CDR2 is FVKESK. The CDR3 runs to 14 residues. CDR3 residues: CASSQAQVSGELFF. CDR3 DNA sequence: TGTGCCAGCAGCCAAGCACAGGTTTCCGGGGAGCTGTTTTTT.

The V gene is TRBV5-1, the J gene TRBJ2-5; the D gene is possibly TRBD2 (7 bases). The length of the CDR3 is 15 residues. V was clipped by 4 bases and J by 0 bases, with 13 bases between them. Germline CDR1 is SGHRS and CDR2 is YFSETQ. CDR3 sequence reads: CASSPGGLYQETQYF. CDR3 DNA: TGCGCCAGCAGCCCCGGGGGGCTGTACCAAGAGACCCAGTACTTC.